Below are 12 T cell receptor beta chains sequenced from a single sample in a study of T-cell reconstitution after alpha-beta-depleted transplantation in children. Researchers prepared the TCRbeta library using unique molecular identifiers, the study reports. TCRdb re-called the PCR reads through MiXCR, storing one row per CDR3 protein. The sample carries about 610,000 distinct CDR3 sequences, about 10% recorded once. The starting material was PBMCs from the stem cell graft donor, obtained from the stem cell graft. Every receptor here comes from a human donor who donated a stem cell graft to a child with acute myeloid leukemia.

The genes are TRBV25-1 and TRBJ2-7; 7 nucleotides agree with TRBD2. Germline CDR1 is MGHDK and CDR2 is SYGVNS. The CDR3 extends over 15 amino acids. Losses at the gene ends were 3 bases for V and 3 bases for J; bases not matched to a gene: 8. Here the CDR3 DNA reads TGTGCCAGCAGTGATGGGGGGAGGGCGGTCTACGAGCAGTACTTC. It encodes CASSDGGRAVYEQYF.

Many counts were recorded for this clonotype. The chain couples TRBV6-5 to TRBJ2-1; 7 bases fit TRBD2. The CDR3 consists of 18 residues. Germline CDR1 MNHEY, CDR2 SVGAGI. Trimming removed 0 bases from V and 2 bases from J; junction bases left unmatched: 10. The DNA for the CDR3 is TGTGCCAGCAGTTACTCCCAACCCACTAGCGCCCCCTACAATGAGCAGTTCTTC. It codes for CASSYSQPTSAPYNEQFF.

The genes are TRBV4-1 and TRBJ1-3, with 7 bases that match TRBD1. Germline V lookup: CDR1 MGHRA, CDR2 YSYEKL. The V segment lost 1 base and the J segment 8 bases; nucleotides outside the gene matches: 5. The CDR3 runs to 14 residues. The CDR3 protein is CASSQGQGGYTIYF. The DNA of the CDR3 is TGCGCCAGCAGCCAAGGACAGGGTGGTTACACCATATATTTT.

At least ten counts were recorded for this clonotype. The genes are TRBV12-3 or TRBV12-4 and TRBJ2-3; TRBD2 matches at 7 bases. With V trimmed by 6 bases and J by 1 base, 7 bases remained unmatched. CDR3 length: 15 amino acids. CDR3 loop: CASSQRAGGTDTQYF. DNA for the CDR3: TGTGCCAGCAGCCAGAGGGCGGGGGGCACAGATACGCAGTATTTT.

In this sample, this clonotype turned up many times. The chain recombines TRBV20-1 with TRBJ1-5, with TRBD1 matching over 9 bases. This CDR3 region has 14 residues. Germline CDR1 is DFQATT and CDR2 is SNEGSKA (reference sequence). The V segment lost 6 bases and the J segment 4 bases; nucleotides outside the gene matches: 7. CDR3 protein: CSARSGTGNQPQHF. CDR3 coding DNA: TGCAGTGCGAGATCCGGGACAGGGAATCAGCCCCAGCATTTT.

The genes are TRBV24-1 and TRBJ2-1; possibly TRBD1 for D (5 bases). The CDR3 sequence is 18 residues long. Germline CDR1 is KGHDR and CDR2 is SFDVKD. V lost 2 bases to trimming and J lost 8 bases, with 24 bases between them. The CDR3 loop reads CATSDYGLSTPQGHEQFF. Written as DNA, the CDR3 is TGTGCCACCAGTGATTATGGTCTGTCGACCCCTCAGGGTCATGAGCAGTTCTTC.

This clonotype was counted only a few times. The chain recombines TRBV12-3 or TRBV12-4 with TRBJ2-2; 12 bases map to TRBD2. The V gene end was trimmed by 5 bases and the J gene end by 2 bases; junction bases not matched to a gene: 12. The CDR3 totals 19 residues. CDR3 protein: CASSARLAGEWGNTGELFF. The CDR3 coding sequence is TGTGCCAGCAGTGCCCGACTAGCGGGAGAATGGGGAAACACCGGGGAGCTGTTTTTT.

In this sample, this clonotype turned up a few times. The chain links TRBV7-9 to TRBJ1-5; D remains ambiguous. V was shortened by 2 bases and J by 9 bases, with 11 bases between the two germline ends. Per germline, CDR1 SEHNR and CDR2 FQNEAQ (reference sequence). The CDR3 has 13 amino acids. CDR3 sequence: CASSLNSGWPQHF. CDR3 in DNA: TGTGCCAGCAGCTTAAATTCGGGCTGGCCCCAGCATTTT. Full variable domain (missing parts from reference TRBV7-9 and TRBJ1-5): DTGVSQNPRHKITKRGQNVTFRCDPISEHNRLYWYRQTLGQGPEFLTYFQNEAQLEKSRLLSDRFSAERPKGSFSTLEIQRTEQGDSAMYLCASSLNSGWPQHFGDGTRLSIL.

About this clonotype: The germline gene is not matched at one end of the junction; a read error may be the cause. DNA of the CDR3: TGCAGCTCGACAGGGGAGTCGTCAATATCGATCTTC. Residues: CSSTGESSISIF. This chain joins TRBV20-1 and TRBJ2-1; 8 bases fit TRBD1. The CDR3 totals 12 residues. Germline CDR1 DFQATT, CDR2 SNEGSKA (reference sequence).

This clonotype was seen only a few times. The chain uses TRBV10-3 and TRBJ1-2; perhaps TRBD1 as D (5 bases). Germline V CDR1 and CDR2: ENHRY, SYGVKD. This CDR3 has 17 residues. Trimming removed 0 bases at V and 2 bases at J, with 16 bases between. CDR3 DNA sequence: TGTGCCATCAGTGAGTCGAGCGGGGCAGGACGAAACTATGGCTACACCTTC. Translation: CAISESSGAGRNYGYTF.

The table lists this clonotype with many counts. The V call is TRBV6-2 or TRBV6-3, the J call TRBJ2-7, with D hard to call. Trimming left V 1 base short and J 5 bases short, with 9 bases between. This CDR3 has 13 residues. Germline assignment: CDR1 MNHEY and CDR2 SVGEGT. The CDR3 DNA sequence: TGTGCCAGCAGTTACTTAGGAACCCACGAGCAGTACTTC. It codes for CASSYLGTHEQYF.

This clonotype has at least ten counts. This chain uses TRBV3-1 with TRBJ1-5; D not certain. Per the germline V gene, CDR1 is LGHDT and CDR2 is YNNKEL (reference sequence). V lost 3 bases to trimming and J lost 6 bases, with 6 bases between them. CDR3 length equals 12 residues. The CDR3 reads CASSQRVQPQHF. The CDR3 DNA follows: TGTGCCAGCAGCCAGCGGGTTCAGCCCCAGCATTTT.